This TCR beta chain was observed in a study of cytomegalovirus exposure and HLA in healthy donors. PCR involved 60 Vbeta and 13 Jbeta primers. Measured with immunoSEQ multiplex PCR; TCRdb has only the in-frame clones, and not every one. The data show about 200,000 clones, roughly four fifths seen once. Study conclusions and caveats: Rates of TCR association differed by HLA locus in a later analysis, with DRB1 highest and HLA-C lowest. Sequencing probably produced one cluster of sequence variants that were highly shared.

On this clone itself: Its antigen is still unknown.

The CDR3 runs to 17 residues. Germline V lookup: CDR1 MDHEN, CDR2 SYDVKM. V was pared by 6 bases and J by 0 bases, with 18 bases between. This rearrangement joins TRBV28 to TRBJ1-5; a possible D gene is TRBD1 (5 bases). Sequences were obtained from PBMCs. The sequence was collected from a man in his late teens or twenties in good health and CMV-seronegative. The CDR3 DNA follows: TGTGCCAGCAGCCATTCTACCCTTGACAGTAGCAATCAGCCCCAGCATTTT. It translates to CASSHSTLDSSNQPQHF.